The source of this TCR beta chain is a study of blood T cell repertoires in COVID-19. Looking at the study overall: PBMCs, B-cell-depleted T cells, or T cells provided the cDNA or gDNA that made up the material.

Original data processing: Nucleated cell counts were estimated from reference gene primer amplification. Assay: immunoSEQ multiplex PCR; the TCRdb copy retains only in-frame clones and omits some. Clone size and V and J calls were adopted from that table, with D and trimming inferred from the DNA. Among around 26,000 clones listed, more than 70% were seen once. The CDR3 has 14 residues. Germline assignment: CDR1 SGHDN and CDR2 FVKESK. V was trimmed by 5 bases and J by 7 bases, leaving 12 bases between them. This chain connects TRBV14 to TRBJ1-6; a weak D match, TRBD1 (6 bases). Sequenced input: peripheral blood. The clonotype comes from a human donor in a cohort sampled during active COVID-19. CDR3 DNA: TGTGCCAGCAGCTTCGACAGGCGAAATTCACCCCTCCACTTT. This encodes CASSFDRRNSPLHF.